These 16 T cell receptor beta chains were sequenced from one sample in a study of T cell responses to AZD1222 COVID-19 vaccine. Libraries were prepared by immunoSEQ multiplex PCR; TCRdb keeps only in-frame clonotypes and omits some of them. The table has approximately 88,000 clones, less than 95% seen once; the top ten hold less than 5.5%. Sequenced material: peripheral blood, taken 28 days after the second AZD1222 dose. The receptors originated from an adult who received the AZD1222 COVID-19 vaccine.

The chain has TRBV7-2 and TRBJ1-6, with 9 bases aligning to TRBD1. The CDR3 covers 17 residues. J lost 5 bases, V lost 3 bases, and 8 bases had no gene match. From germline, CDR1 is SGHTA and CDR2 FQGNSA. The CDR3: CASSLRGRTGDNSPLHF. Written as DNA, the CDR3 is TGTGCCAGCAGCTTGAGGGGGCGGACAGGGGATAATTCACCCCTCCACTTT.

This chain links TRBV5-6 with TRBJ2-1; D not resolved. V was trimmed by 0 bases and J by 7 bases, leaving 8 bases between them. The CDR3 spans 13 residues. CDR1 and CDR2 from the germline V gene are SGHDT and YYEEEE. In DNA form, the CDR3 reads TGTGCCAGCAGCTTGGAAGTAGGGAATGAGCAGTTCTTC. Translating gives CASSLEVGNEQFF.

The chain employs TRBV5-1 and TRBJ2-5, with D tentatively TRBD2 (7 bases). The germline CDR1 and CDR2 sequences are SGHRS and YFSETQ. Trimming removed 6 bases at V and 5 bases at J, with 20 bases between. There are 15 residues in the CDR3. The CDR3 loop is CASKIGLGGPETQYF. The CDR3 DNA reads TGCGCCAGCAAAATTGGCTTGGGGGGGCCCGAGACCCAGTACTTC.

V and J are TRBV2 and TRBJ1-1; D ambiguous. Trimming removed 7 bases from V and 0 bases from J, with 9 bases in between. Germline CDR1 SNHLY, CDR2 FYNNEI. This CDR3 comprises 13 residues. The CDR3 nucleotides read TGTGCCAGCACCGGGGAGATGAACACTGAAGCTTTCTTT. This sequence encodes CASTGEMNTEAFF.

This clone has a handful of counts. This chain joins TRBV4-1 and TRBJ2-7, with D possibly being TRBD1 (6 bases). The germline V gene has CDR1 MGHRA and CDR2 YSYEKL. There are 14 residues in the CDR3. V was pared by 1 base and J by 4 bases, with 11 bases between. This CDR3 reads CASSQVSGAYEQYF. The CDR3 region has the DNA TGCGCCAGCAGCCAAGTGTCAGGGGCGTACGAGCAGTACTTC.

This chain links TRBV19 with TRBJ2-2; D ambiguous. The CDR3 loop spans 14 amino acids. Trimming pared 5 bases from V and 5 bases from J, leaving 12 bases between. Germline CDR1 and CDR2: LNHDA and SQIVND (reference sequence). The DNA for the CDR3 is TGTGCCAGTAGTTTGGGCTTACAGACCGGGGAGCTGTTTTTT. Translating it yields CASSLGLQTGELFF.

The chain uses TRBV29-1 and TRBJ1-6; D is ambiguous. Germline CDR1 reads SQVTM; CDR2 reads ANQGSEA. This CDR3 region has 12 residues. Trimming removed 7 bases at V and 7 bases at J, with 11 bases between. The CDR3 sequence is CSACDGNSPLHF. As DNA, the CDR3 is TGCAGCGCCTGTGACGGGAATTCACCCCTCCACTTT.

The chain joins TRBV4-2 to TRBJ1-5; D is perhaps TRBD1 (6 bases). Germline-derived CDR1 and CDR2 are LGHNA and YNFKEQ. V was clipped by 4 bases and J by 5 bases, with 18 bases between them. This CDR3 spans 16 amino acids. The CDR3 nucleotides are TGTGCCAGCAGCCCTTCAACAGGGTCCTCCTATCAGCCCCAGCATTTT. Its translation: CASSPSTGSSYQPQHF.

The chain is built from TRBV3-1 (or the pseudogene TRBV3-2) and TRBJ1-1; the match to TRBD1 covers 7 bases. Germline CDR1 LGHDT, CDR2 YNNKEL (reference sequence). The junction had 8 bases not matched to a gene; V was cut back by 4 bases and J by 9 bases. The CDR3 sequence is 13 residues long. The CDR3 protein is CASSLWTGDQAFF. The CDR3 nucleotides are TGTGCCAGCAGCCTCTGGACAGGAGATCAAGCTTTCTTT.

The gene calls are TRBV5-6 and TRBJ1-2; D remains ambiguous. Germline CDR1 reads SGHDT; CDR2 reads YYEEEE. V was clipped by 0 bases and J by 4 bases, with 10 bases between them. The CDR3 is 14 residues long. CDR3 DNA: TGTGCCAGCAGCTTGGATCGAGGCGGCTATGGCTACACCTTC. This gives the protein CASSLDRGGYGYTF.

The chain joins TRBV4-1 to TRBJ2-3; maybe TRBD2 (6 bases). CDR1 MGHRA and CDR2 YSYEKL come from the germline V gene. The CDR3 covers 15 residues. Trimming stripped 4 bases from V and 2 bases from J, with 13 bases between. The CDR3 DNA sequence: TGCGCCAGCAGCCCCCGGCGGGGCGTCACAGATACGCAGTATTTT. Translation: CASSPRRGVTDTQYF.

The chain joins TRBV27 to TRBJ1-2; TRBD1 agrees at 9 bases. CDR3 length equals 15 residues. Germline V gene sequence: CDR1 MNHEY, CDR2 SMNVEV (reference sequence). Trimming at V came to 4 bases and at J to 3 bases, leaving 6 bases not matched to a gene. The CDR3 bases are TGTGCCAGCAGTTCCGGGACAGGGTCTTACTATGGCTACACCTTC. It is translated as CASSSGTGSYYGYTF.

In this sample, this clone turned up once. The chain recombines TRBV19 with TRBJ1-6; 8 nucleotides align to TRBD1. CDR3 length: 15 amino acids. V was pared by 8 bases and J by 6 bases, with 9 bases of the junction left unmatched. Germline assignment: CDR1 LNHDA and CDR2 SQIVND (reference sequence). CDR3 sequence reads: CASHGTGSRNSPLHF. Written as DNA, the CDR3 is TGTGCCAGTCACGGGACAGGTTCGCGTAATTCACCCCTCCACTTT.

The chain links TRBV5-3 to TRBJ1-5; 8 nucleotides match TRBD1. TRBV5-3 is annotated as an ORF whose role is uncertain. Trimming at V came to 7 bases and at J to 1 base, leaving 4 bases not matched to a gene. CDR3 length: 14 residues. CDR3 loop: CARSGGVSNQPQHF. The CDR3 nucleotides read TGTGCCAGATCAGGGGGCGTCAGCAATCAGCCCCAGCATTTT.

V gene TRBV25-1 combines with J gene TRBJ1-1; D remains unclear. V lost 2 bases, J lost 11 bases, and 9 bases lay in between. The CDR3 is 11 amino acids. Per the germline V gene, CDR1 is MGHDK and CDR2 is SYGVNS. The CDR3 here is CASSEGRVAFF. CDR3 nucleotide sequence: TGTGCCAGCAGTGAAGGCCGGGTGGCTTTCTTT.

The CDR3 region is CASSLQRGANTGELFF. DNA for the CDR3: TGCGCCAGCAGCTTGCAGCGGGGGGCAAACACCGGGGAGCTGTTTTTT. This chain links TRBV5-1 with TRBJ2-2, with TRBD2 identical over 9 bases. The CDR3 covers 16 residues. V was pared by 1 base and J by 2 bases, with 3 bases of the junction left unmatched. Germline loops: CDR1 SGHRS, CDR2 YFSETQ.